A selection of T cell receptor beta chains follows, all from one sample in a study of T-cell memory formation after mild COVID-19. TCRdb reanalysed the 5' RACE reads using MiXCR and keeps one entry per CDR3 protein. This repertoire shows hundreds of thousands of distinct CDR3 sequences, less than 25% found once; its top ten account for around 12%. The specimen was PBMCs or a T cell subset sorted from them (not recorded which). The receptors come from an adult woman who had mild COVID-19 (a few samples of this study predate the infection). Cell type and time point are not known. Both conserved end residues are part of each CDR3. D genes are given only for firm matches. Some rows mark clone size as missing; the rest say once, few, many or name a class of expanded clone.

D	length	size	J	V	DNA	CDR3
TRBD1	16	.	TRBJ2-1	TRBV4-1	TGCGCCAGCAGCTCAGGCGGGACAGGTAGCCTATTGGAGCAGTTCTTC	CASSSGGTGSLLEQFF
.	14	few	TRBJ2-3	TRBV20-1	TGCAGTGCTAGTGAAAGGTGGGGGCAAGATACGCAGTATTTT	CSASERWGQDTQYF
.	15	.	TRBJ2-1	TRBV7-8	TGTGCCAGCAGCTTTATCATCTACTCTAACAATGAGCAGTTCTTC	CASSFIIYSNNEQFF
TRBD2	18	few	TRBJ2-1	TRBV6-2/TRBV6-3	TGTGCCAGCAGTTACCCGACTAGCGGGGGGGCTTGGTACAATGAGCAGTTCTTC	CASSYPTSGGAWYNEQFF
TRBD2	19	.	TRBJ2-1	TRBV15	TGTGCCACCAGCAGAGATGCCGGACGAGCGGGAGGGCCCCACAATGAGCAGTTCTTC	CATSRDAGRAGGPHNEQFF
TRBD1	22	few	TRBJ2-7	TRBV5-1	TGCGCCAGCAGCTTGGCCGGTATGTTGATCTCCTCGGACAGGGCCAATGTCTACGAGCAGTACTTC	CASSLAGMLISSDRANVYEQYF
.	14	.	TRBJ1-1	TRBV7-9	TGTGCCAGCAGCTTATCCCCCACCCGACCCGAAGCTTTCTTT	CASSLSPTRPEAFF
.	13	many	TRBJ2-7	TRBV6-5	TGTGCCAGCAGCTACTTTGGCTGGGACGAGCAGTACTTC	CASSYFGWDEQYF
.	15	once	TRBJ1-1	TRBV7-3	TGTGCCAGCAGCTTAGCCTCGGGCACAGGCACTGAAGCTTTCTTT	CASSLASGTGTEAFF
TRBD2	16	.	TRBJ2-1	TRBV6-4	TGTGCCAGCAGTGCGGGAGGCGGGAGTGGAGGAATGGAACAGTTCTTC	CASSAGGGSGGMEQFF
.	12	many	TRBJ2-3	TRBV19	TGTGCCAGTAGCCAGGGGTCAGATACGCAGTATTTT	CASSQGSDTQYF
.	13	few	TRBJ2-1	TRBV6-5	TGTGCCAGCAGACAGACAGGGAGGAATGAGCAGTTCTTC	CASRQTGRNEQFF
TRBD1	13	.	TRBJ2-5	TRBV10-3	TGTGCCATCGGTCAACAGGGGTCAGAGACCCAGTACTTC	CAIGQQGSETQYF
TRBD2	21	few	TRBJ2-1	TRBV5-1	TGCGCCAGCAGCTTGACGCCTCCGGGACTAGCGGGGGGGCTATTGTACAATGAGCAGTTCTTC	CASSLTPPGLAGGLLYNEQFF
TRBD1	15	.	TRBJ1-5	TRBV20-1	TGCAGTGCTAGATACGACAGGGGCGCGGGGCAGCCCCAGCATTTT	CSARYDRGAGQPQHF
.	16	.	TRBJ2-5	TRBV12-5	TGTGCTAGTGGCAGCCTAGTCACAGGGACCTCAGAGACCCAGTACTTC	CASGSLVTGTSETQYF
.	14	few	TRBJ1-4	TRBV5-1	TGCGCCAGCAGCCGGGAGGAGCTTAATGAAAAACTGTTTTTT	CASSREELNEKLFF
TRBD2	13	.	TRBJ2-1	TRBV7-8	TGTGCCAGCTGGGGGGGAAACTACAATGAGCAGTTCTTC	CASWGGNYNEQFF
TRBD1	15	.	TRBJ2-7	TRBV9	TGTGCCAGCAGCGTAGGGACAGGGGGTTCCTACGAGCAGTACTTC	CASSVGTGGSYEQYF
TRBD1	13	few	TRBJ2-7	TRBV5-4	TGTGCCAGCAGCTCGGACAGGTCCTACGAGCAGTACTTC	CASSSDRSYEQYF
TRBD1	15	.	TRBJ2-7	TRBV19	TGTGCCAGTAGTATCGACAGGGGACTTTCCTACGAGCAGTACTTC	CASSIDRGLSYEQYF
.	15	few	TRBJ1-1	TRBV7-9	TGTGCCAGCAGACAAACTCACAGGGCGAACACTGAAGCTTTCTTT	CASRQTHRANTEAFF
.	11	few	TRBJ2-7	TRBV7-8	TGTGCCAGCAGCGGTAGGGTGGAGCAGTACTTC	CASSGRVEQYF
.	13	many	TRBJ1-1	TRBV12-3/TRBV12-4	TGTGCCAGCAGTTTGGGGGGGACCACTGAAGCTTTCTTT	CASSLGGTTEAFF
.	17	many	TRBJ2-4	TRBV4-3	TGCGCCAGCAGCCAAGATTATGCGGGCCTGCACGGAAACATTCAGTACTTC	CASSQDYAGLHGNIQYF
TRBD1	16	few	TRBJ2-1	TRBV20-1	TGCAGTGCTAGAGATCCACAGGGGGGTCCCTACAATGAGCAGTTCTTC	CSARDPQGGPYNEQFF
.	12	few	TRBJ1-1	TRBV12-3/TRBV12-4	TGTGCCAGCAGACGTCAGGGTAGTGGAGCTTTCTTT	CASRRQGSGAFF
.	13	few	TRBJ2-7	TRBV6-5	TGTGCCAGCAGTTACTCGGTTTTTTACGAGCAGTACTTC	CASSYSVFYEQYF
.	17	.	TRBJ2-3	TRBV27	TGTGCCAGCAGTTTAGCCCGCGGAGGTGGGGCGGCAGATACGCAGTATTTT	CASSLARGGGAADTQYF
.	12	few	TRBJ2-1	TRBV12-5	TGTGCTAGTATACCAGACAGGCACCAGCAGTTCTTC	CASIPDRHQQFF
.	14	.	TRBJ2-7	TRBV7-2	TGTGCCAGCAGCCTATCGCTCGGGGTATGGGAGCAGTACTTC	CASSLSLGVWEQYF
.	14	.	TRBJ1-2	TRBV3-1	TGTGCCAGCAGCACTACGACAGCTGTCTATGGCTACACCTTC	CASSTTTAVYGYTF
TRBD2	17	few	TRBJ2-5	TRBV7-6	TGTGCCAGCAGTCCGGGACTAGCCAGAAATATTCGAGAGACCCAGTACTTC	CASSPGLARNIRETQYF
TRBD2	18	.	TRBJ2-1	TRBV7-2	TGTGCCAGCAGCCAAAGAGCCCCGGGACTAGCGGGGCTGAATGAGCAGTTCTTC	CASSQRAPGLAGLNEQFF
.	13	.	TRBJ2-2	TRBV24-1	TGTGCCACCAGTCGCCTGAGCACCGGGGAGCTGTTTTTT	CATSRLSTGELFF
.	15	many	TRBJ2-1	TRBV20-1	TGCAGTGCTACCCCACCCCTCGGGGTCTACAATGAGCAGTTCTTC	CSATPPLGVYNEQFF
TRBD2	14	.	TRBJ2-7	TRBV5-1	TGCGCCAGCAGCTTTTCTAGCGGGGAACTCGAGCAGTACTTC	CASSFSSGELEQYF
.	13	many	TRBJ2-6	TRBV5-5	TGTGCCAGCAGGATCTCTGGGGCCAACGTCCTGACTTTC	CASRISGANVLTF
TRBD2	16	many	TRBJ2-1	TRBV20-1	TGCAGTGCTAAGAAAGCGGGACTAGCGGGATGGTATGAGCAGTTCTTC	CSAKKAGLAGWYEQFF
.	17	few	TRBJ1-3	TRBV27	TGTGCCAGCGCGAGGGCTAAGGGAGCACAACTTGGAAACACCATATATTTT	CASARAKGAQLGNTIYF
.	15	few	TRBJ1-1	TRBV5-1	TGCGCCAGCAGCTTTCATGCAGGGTCGGGCACTGAAGCTTTCTTT	CASSFHAGSGTEAFF
.	12	few	TRBJ1-2	TRBV30	TGTGCCTGTCAGGGTCCGGGGGGTGGCTACACCTTC	CACQGPGGGYTF
.	15	few	TRBJ1-5	TRBV18	TGTGCCAGCTCACCGGCAGGGTATAGCAATCAGCCCCAGCATTTT	CASSPAGYSNQPQHF
.	15	.	TRBJ1-2	TRBV6-5	TGTGCCAGCAGTTATCACAGGGATTCTAACTATGGCTACACCTTC	CASSYHRDSNYGYTF
TRBD1	16	few	TRBJ2-7	TRBV29-1	TGCAGCGTTGATGGATACCCGGGACAGACATCCTACGAGCAGTACTTC	CSVDGYPGQTSYEQYF
.	14	.	TRBJ1-1	TRBV5-1	TGCGCCAGCAGCTTGGAAGCAGGAAACCATGAAGCTTTCTTT	CASSLEAGNHEAFF
.	13	many	TRBJ2-2	TRBV7-3	TGTGCCAGCAGCTTGACAGGCACCGGGGAGCTGTTTTTT	CASSLTGTGELFF
TRBD2	15	.	TRBJ2-3	TRBV12-3/TRBV12-4	TGTGCCAGCAGTTTATCTAGCGGGGGGGCGGATACGCAGTATTTT	CASSLSSGGADTQYF
.	16	few	TRBJ1-4	TRBV29-1	TGCAGCGTTGAAGATGGTCAAGGTATCGCTAATGAAAAACTGTTTTTT	CSVEDGQGIANEKLFF